The entry below describes one T cell receptor beta chain. The data were produced by immunoSEQ multiplex PCR, yet TCRdb's version contains in-frame clones alone and is incomplete. The sample lists tens of thousands of clones, 80% to 90% occurring once. This CDR3 is 15 amino acids long. V gave up 2 bases and J gave up 4 bases, with 12 bases separating them. Germline CDR1 MNHEY, CDR2 SMNVEV (reference sequence). The data derive from a study of blood T cell repertoires in COVID-19. Sample: peripheral blood. This sequence originates from a woman older than 75 with COVID-19, enrolled during active disease. The chain uses TRBV27 and TRBJ2-1; D call uncertain. The CDR3 sequence is CASSLTVSHYNEQFF. DNA of the CDR3: TGTGCCAGCAGTTTAACGGTTAGTCATTACAATGAGCAGTTCTTC.